These 2 T cell receptor beta chains originate from one sample sequenced in a study of T cell responses to AZD1222 COVID-19 vaccine. TCRdb keeps only in-frame clones here, not all; method: immunoSEQ multiplex PCR. The sample consists of 84,000 or so clones, about 93% of them appearing once. This sample comprised peripheral blood, obtained on day 0 of MenACWY control vaccination. These receptors originate from an adult in good health.

The chain is built from TRBV6-5 and TRBJ2-1; 11 bases fit TRBD2. The CDR3 totals 13 residues. Germline V gene sequence: CDR1 MNHEY, CDR2 SVGAGI. V shed 6 bases, J shed 7 bases, and the junction held 2 bases outside the gene matches. The CDR3 sequence is CASSRLAGNEQFF. Here the CDR3 DNA reads TGTGCCAGCAGCCGACTAGCGGGGAATGAGCAGTTCTTC.

The DNA of the CDR3 is TGTGCCAGCAGTGAATCTAGCGGGAGGTCCGAGCAGTACTTC. Its translation is CASSESSGRSEQYF. The chain recombines TRBV25-1 with TRBJ2-7; 11 positions match TRBD2. Looked up from germline, CDR1 is MGHDK and CDR2 is SYGVNS. The CDR3 is 14 residues long. V lost 1 base to trimming and J lost 6 bases; unmatched junction nucleotides: 2.